Shown below are 10 T cell receptor beta chains from a single sample sequenced in a study of shared clonotypes between healthy human individuals. Sequencing was performed with immunoSEQ multiplex PCR; in TCRdb, only in-frame clones are kept and a portion is missing. The repertoire holds fewer than 1.8 million clones, with approximately 98.5% as singletons. Specimen: naive CD4+ T cells sorted from blood. As to subset: CD45RA+ positively selected. The source of these receptors is a man aged 30 to 45 in good health.

The chain recombines TRBV6-1 with TRBJ1-2, with D uncertain. Trimming removed 5 bases at V and 4 bases at J, with 14 bases between. From germline, CDR1 is MNHNS and CDR2 SASEGT. There are 14 residues in the CDR3. CDR3 sequence reads: CASSLLRVGYGYTF. For the CDR3, the DNA is TGTGCCAGCAGTCTTCTCAGAGTAGGCTATGGCTACACCTTC.

The CDR3 region has the DNA TGTGCCAGCAGCTTAGCGGACGGAGGCGGCACAGATACGCAGTATTTT. Protein product: CASSLADGGGTDTQYF. The J gene is TRBJ2-3, the V gene TRBV11-3, with D perhaps matching TRBD2 (5 bases). Per the germline V gene, CDR1 is SGHNT and CDR2 is YENEEA. This CDR3 comprises 16 residues. Trimming shortened V by 1 base and J by 1 base, and 12 bases separated the two germline ends.

The genes are TRBV25-1 and TRBJ2-7; D remains ambiguous. This CDR3 comprises 13 residues. V was trimmed by 6 bases and J by 7 bases, leaving 16 bases between them. CDR1 and CDR2 (germline): MGHDK, SYGVNS. The CDR3 DNA reads as TGTGCCAGCAGCCCCGGGTCTCGGTATGAGCAGTACTTC. Protein product: CASSPGSRYEQYF.

For this clone: Other DNA sequences of this sample code for an identical CDR3. The J gene is TRBJ2-7, the V gene TRBV9; 11 bases are shared with TRBD2. Trimming cost V 0 bases and J 3 bases; bases outside gene matches: 2. The CDR3 runs to 15 residues. Germline assignment: CDR1 SGDLS and CDR2 YYNGEE. In nucleotides, the CDR3 is TGTGCCAGCAGCGTAGGACTAGCGGGGAACTACGAGCAGTACTTC. This translates into CASSVGLAGNYEQYF. The full variable domain, rest sourced from reference TRBV9 and TRBJ2-7, is DSGVTQTPKHLITATGQRVTLRCSPRSGDLSVYWYQQSLDQGLQFLIQYYNGEERAKGNILERFSAQQFPDLHSELNLSSLELGDSALYFCASSVGLAGNYEQYFGPGTRLTVT.

Turning to this clone: The same CDR3 arises from other DNA sequences in this sample as well. The rearrangement links TRBV10-3 to TRBJ2-1; D is undetermined. Germline V CDR1 and CDR2: ENHRY, SYGVKD. V dropped 2 bases and J dropped 5 bases, with 4 bases sitting between them. The CDR3 totals 12 residues. The CDR3 spells CAISERNNEQFF. The CDR3 bases are TGTGCCATCAGTGAGCGGAACAATGAGCAGTTCTTC.

This chain links TRBV6-5 with TRBJ1-5; D is undetermined. The CDR3 totals 14 residues. CDR1 and CDR2 from the germline V gene are MNHEY and SVGAGI. The V end was cut by 2 bases, the J end by 1 base, with 6 bases between. The CDR3 loop is CASSYLRSNQPQHF. The DNA for the CDR3 is TGTGCCAGCAGTTACCTCAGAAGCAATCAGCCCCAGCATTTT.

This clone was detected only once. CDR3 residues: CATSRDGGGVSGYTF. CDR3 nucleotide sequence: TGTGCCACCAGCAGAGATGGAGGAGGTGTCAGCGGCTACACCTTC. V usage is TRBV15 and J usage is TRBJ1-2, with no clear D. CDR1 is LNHNV and CDR2 is YYDKDF in the germline V gene (reference sequence). V was cut by 0 bases and J by 8 bases, with 16 bases left in between. This CDR3 has 15 amino acids.

The chain carries TRBV25-1 and TRBJ1-1, with D possibly matching TRBD1 (5 bases). V was cut by 7 bases and J by 6 bases, with 15 bases left in between. This CDR3 contains 13 residues. The V gene's germline CDR1 is MGHDK and CDR2 SYGVNS. CDR3 loop: CASKGLGAAEAFF. Here the CDR3 DNA reads TGTGCCAGCAAGGGACTAGGTGCGGCTGAAGCTTTCTTT.

This chain uses TRBV6-1 with TRBJ2-1; a weak D match, TRBD1 (5 bases). Germline lookup yields CDR1 MNHNS and CDR2 SASEGT. The length of the CDR3 is 15 residues. Trimming removed 6 bases from V and 2 bases from J, with 14 bases in between. CDR3 protein: CASRVDSRTYNEQFF. CDR3 DNA sequence: TGTGCCAGCAGAGTAGACAGCCGCACCTACAATGAGCAGTTCTTC.

The CDR3 region is CAIETGPYNEQFF. The CDR3 nucleotides are TGTGCCATCGAGACAGGGCCCTACAATGAGCAGTTCTTC. The rearrangement links TRBV10-3 to TRBJ2-1; 7 positions agree with TRBD1. The junction had 3 bases not matched to a gene; V was cut back by 8 bases and J by 2 bases. The CDR3 is made up of 13 amino acids. From germline, CDR1 is ENHRY and CDR2 SYGVKD.